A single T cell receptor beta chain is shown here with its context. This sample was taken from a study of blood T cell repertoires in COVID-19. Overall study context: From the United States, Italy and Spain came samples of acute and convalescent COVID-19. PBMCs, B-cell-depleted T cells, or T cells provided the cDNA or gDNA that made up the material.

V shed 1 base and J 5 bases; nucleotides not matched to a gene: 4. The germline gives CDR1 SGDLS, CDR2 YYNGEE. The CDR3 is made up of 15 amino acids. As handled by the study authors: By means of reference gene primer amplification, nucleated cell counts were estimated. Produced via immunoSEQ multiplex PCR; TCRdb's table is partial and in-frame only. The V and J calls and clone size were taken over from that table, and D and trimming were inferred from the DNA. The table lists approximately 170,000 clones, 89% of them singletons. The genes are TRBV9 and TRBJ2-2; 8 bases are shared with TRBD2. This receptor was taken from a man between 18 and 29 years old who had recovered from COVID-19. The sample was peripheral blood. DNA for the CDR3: TGTGCCAGCAGCGTACCGGGAGGGCCAACCGGGGAGCTGTTTTTT. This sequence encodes CASSVPGGPTGELFF.